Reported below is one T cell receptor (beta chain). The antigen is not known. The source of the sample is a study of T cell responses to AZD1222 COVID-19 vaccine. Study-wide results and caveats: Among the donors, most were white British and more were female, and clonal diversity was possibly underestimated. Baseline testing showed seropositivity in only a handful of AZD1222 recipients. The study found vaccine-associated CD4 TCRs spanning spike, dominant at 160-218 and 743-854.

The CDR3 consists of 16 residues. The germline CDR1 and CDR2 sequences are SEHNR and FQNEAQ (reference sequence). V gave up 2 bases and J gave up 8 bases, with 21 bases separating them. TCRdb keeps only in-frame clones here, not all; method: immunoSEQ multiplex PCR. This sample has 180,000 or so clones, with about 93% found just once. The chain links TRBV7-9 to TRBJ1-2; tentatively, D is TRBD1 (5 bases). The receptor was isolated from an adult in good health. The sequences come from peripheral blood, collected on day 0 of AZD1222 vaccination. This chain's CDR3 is CASSLIMLGQPWGYTF. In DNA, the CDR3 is TGTGCCAGCAGCTTAATCATGTTGGGGCAGCCCTGGGGCTACACCTTC.